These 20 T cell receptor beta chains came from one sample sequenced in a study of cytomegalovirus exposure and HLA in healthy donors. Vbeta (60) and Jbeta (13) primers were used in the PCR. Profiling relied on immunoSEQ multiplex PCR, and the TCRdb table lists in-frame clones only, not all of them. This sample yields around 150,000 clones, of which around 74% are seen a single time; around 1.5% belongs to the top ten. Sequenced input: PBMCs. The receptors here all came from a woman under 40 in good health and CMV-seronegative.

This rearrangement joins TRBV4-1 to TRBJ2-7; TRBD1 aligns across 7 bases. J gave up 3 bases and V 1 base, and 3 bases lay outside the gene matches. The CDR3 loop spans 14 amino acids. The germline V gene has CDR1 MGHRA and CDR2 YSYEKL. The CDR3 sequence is CASSQGAGGYEQYF. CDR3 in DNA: TGCGCCAGCAGCCAAGGGGCAGGGGGCTACGAGCAGTACTTC.

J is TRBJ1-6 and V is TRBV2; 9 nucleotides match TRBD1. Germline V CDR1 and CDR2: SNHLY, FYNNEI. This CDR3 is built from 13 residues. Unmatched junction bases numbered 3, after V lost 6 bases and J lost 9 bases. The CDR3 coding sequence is TGTGCCAGCAGACAGGGGGCGAGTTCACCCCTCCACTTT. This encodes CASRQGASSPLHF.

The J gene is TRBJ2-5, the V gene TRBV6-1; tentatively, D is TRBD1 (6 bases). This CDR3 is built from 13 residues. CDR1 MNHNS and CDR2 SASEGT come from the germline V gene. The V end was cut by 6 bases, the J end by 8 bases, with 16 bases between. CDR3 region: CASSPPGTPTQYF. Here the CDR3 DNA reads TGTGCCAGCAGCCCGCCCGGGACACCTACCCAGTACTTC.

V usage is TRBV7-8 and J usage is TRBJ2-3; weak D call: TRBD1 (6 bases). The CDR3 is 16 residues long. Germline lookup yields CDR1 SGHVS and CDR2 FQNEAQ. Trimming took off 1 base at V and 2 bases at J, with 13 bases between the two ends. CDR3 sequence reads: CASSLDLGGYTDTQYF. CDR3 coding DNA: TGTGCCAGCAGCTTAGACCTAGGGGGTTACACAGATACGCAGTATTTT.

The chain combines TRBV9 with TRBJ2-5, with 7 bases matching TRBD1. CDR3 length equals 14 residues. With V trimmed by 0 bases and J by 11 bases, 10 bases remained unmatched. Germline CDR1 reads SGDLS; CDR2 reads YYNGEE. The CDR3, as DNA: TGTGCCAGCAGCGTAGACCCCAGGGACAGAGAGCAGTACTTC. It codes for CASSVDPRDREQYF.

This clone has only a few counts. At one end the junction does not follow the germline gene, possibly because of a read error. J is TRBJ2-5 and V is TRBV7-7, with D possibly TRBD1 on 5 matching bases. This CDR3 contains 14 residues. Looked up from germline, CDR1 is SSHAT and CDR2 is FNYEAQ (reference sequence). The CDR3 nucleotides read TGTGCTAGCAGCTTAGGAGACAGACAAGAGACCCAGTACTTC. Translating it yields CASSLGDRQETQYF.

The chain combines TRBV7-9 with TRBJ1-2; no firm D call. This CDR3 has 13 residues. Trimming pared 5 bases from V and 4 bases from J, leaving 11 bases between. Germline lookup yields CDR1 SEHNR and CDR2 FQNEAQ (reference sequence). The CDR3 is CASSRGEGYGYTF. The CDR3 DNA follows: TGTGCCAGCAGCCGGGGAGAGGGCTATGGCTACACCTTC.

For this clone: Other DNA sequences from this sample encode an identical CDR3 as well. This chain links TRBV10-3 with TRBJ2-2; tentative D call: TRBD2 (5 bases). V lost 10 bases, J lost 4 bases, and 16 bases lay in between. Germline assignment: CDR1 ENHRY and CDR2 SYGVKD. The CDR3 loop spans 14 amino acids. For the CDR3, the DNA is TGTGCCAGGTCCGAGACGGGGATCACCGGGGAGCTGTTTTTT. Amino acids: CARSETGITGELFF.

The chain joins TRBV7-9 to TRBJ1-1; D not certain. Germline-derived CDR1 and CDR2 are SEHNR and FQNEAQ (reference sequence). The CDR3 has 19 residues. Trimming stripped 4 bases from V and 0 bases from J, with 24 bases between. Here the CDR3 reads CASSSALNFGPTMNTEAFF. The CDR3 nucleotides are TGTGCCAGCAGCTCCGCCCTCAACTTCGGTCCCACTATGAACACTGAAGCTTTCTTT.

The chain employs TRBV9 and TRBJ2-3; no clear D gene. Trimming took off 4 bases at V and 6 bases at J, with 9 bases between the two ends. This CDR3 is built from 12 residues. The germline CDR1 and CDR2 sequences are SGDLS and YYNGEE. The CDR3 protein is CASSPDWDTQYF. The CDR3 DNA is TGTGCCAGCAGCCCCGACTGGGATACGCAGTATTTT.

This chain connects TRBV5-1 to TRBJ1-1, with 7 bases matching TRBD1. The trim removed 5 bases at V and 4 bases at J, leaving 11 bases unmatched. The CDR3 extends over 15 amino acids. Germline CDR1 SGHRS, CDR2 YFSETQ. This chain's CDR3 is CASSLGTAPTTEAFF. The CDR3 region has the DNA TGCGCCAGCAGTTTAGGGACAGCCCCGACCACTGAAGCTTTCTTT. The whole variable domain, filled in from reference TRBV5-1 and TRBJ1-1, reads KAGVTQTPRYLIKTRGQQVTLSCSPISGHRSVSWYQQTPGQGLQFLFEYFSETQRNKGNFPGRFSGRQFSNSRSEMNVSTLELGDSALYLCASSLGTAPTTEAFFGQGTRLTVV.

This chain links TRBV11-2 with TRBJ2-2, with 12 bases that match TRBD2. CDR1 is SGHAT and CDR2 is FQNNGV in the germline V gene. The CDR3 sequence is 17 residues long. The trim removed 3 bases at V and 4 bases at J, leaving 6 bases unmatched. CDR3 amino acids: CASSFPTSGGITGELFF. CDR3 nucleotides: TGTGCCAGCAGCTTCCCAACTAGCGGGGGGATCACCGGGGAGCTGTTTTTT.

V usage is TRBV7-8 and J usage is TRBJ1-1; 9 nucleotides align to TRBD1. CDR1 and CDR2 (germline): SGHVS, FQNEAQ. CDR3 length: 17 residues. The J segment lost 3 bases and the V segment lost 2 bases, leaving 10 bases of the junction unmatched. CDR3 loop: CASSLPSAGTGHTEAFF. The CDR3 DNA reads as TGTGCCAGCAGCTTACCCTCGGCCGGGACAGGGCACACTGAAGCTTTCTTT.

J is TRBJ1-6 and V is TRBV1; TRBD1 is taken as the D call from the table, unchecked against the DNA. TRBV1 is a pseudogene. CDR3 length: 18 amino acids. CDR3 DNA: TGCACCAGCAGCTACCGGGACAGGGGGAGAATCTTTAATTCACCCCTCCACTTT. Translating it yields CTSSYRDRGRIFNSPLHF.

Here the CDR3 DNA reads TGCGCCAGCAGCTTGAGTCTAGCGGGGTCCGGGGAGACCCAGTACTTC. This translates into CASSLSLAGSGETQYF. V is TRBV5-1 and J is TRBJ2-5, with 9 bases lining up with TRBD2. After removal of 1 base from V and 5 bases from J, the junction contained 9 bases not matched to a gene. Germline CDR1 reads SGHRS; CDR2 reads YFSETQ. The CDR3 spans 16 residues.

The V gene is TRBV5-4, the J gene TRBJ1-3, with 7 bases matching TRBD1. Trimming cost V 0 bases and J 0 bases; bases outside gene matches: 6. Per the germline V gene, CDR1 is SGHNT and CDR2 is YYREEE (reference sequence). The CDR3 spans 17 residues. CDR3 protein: CASSLGDSHRSGNTIYF. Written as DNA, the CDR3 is TGTGCCAGCAGCTTGGGGGACAGCCACCGCTCTGGAAACACCATATATTTT.

The CDR3 coding sequence is TGTGCCAGCAGTTCCACCGGGTTAAATGGCTACACCTTC. As protein: CASSSTGLNGYTF. The chain employs TRBV2 and TRBJ1-2, with unresolved D. CDR1 is SNHLY and CDR2 is FYNNEI in the germline V gene. The CDR3 runs to 13 residues. Trimming took 5 bases from V and 6 from J, leaving 13 bases between them.

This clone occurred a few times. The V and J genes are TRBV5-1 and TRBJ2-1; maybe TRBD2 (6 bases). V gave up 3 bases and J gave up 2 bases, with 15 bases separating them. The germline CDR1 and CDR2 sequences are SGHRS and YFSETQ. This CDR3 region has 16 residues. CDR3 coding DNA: TGCGCCAGCAGCTCCGCCCCACTAGCCACCTACAATGAGCAGTTCTTC. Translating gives CASSSAPLATYNEQFF.

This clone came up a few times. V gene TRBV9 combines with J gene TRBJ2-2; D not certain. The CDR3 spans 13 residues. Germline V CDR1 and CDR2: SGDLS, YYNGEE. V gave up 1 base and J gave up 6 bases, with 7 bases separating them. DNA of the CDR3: TGTGCCAGCAGCGTAACGGGTGCCGGGGAGCTGTTTTTT. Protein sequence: CASSVTGAGELFF.

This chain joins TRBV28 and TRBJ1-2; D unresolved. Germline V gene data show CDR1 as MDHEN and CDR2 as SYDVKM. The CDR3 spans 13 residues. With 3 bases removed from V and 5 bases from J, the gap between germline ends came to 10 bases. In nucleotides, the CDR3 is TGTGCCAGCAGTTTCTCCCAGTTTTATGGCTACACCTTC. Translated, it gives CASSFSQFYGYTF.